Below are 3 T cell receptor beta chains sequenced from a single sample in a study of T cells in Graves' hyperthyroidism and ophthalmopathy. The source material, RNA transcripts, was used to amplify TCR beta CDR3 regions. First-round RT-PCR targeting the TCR CDR3 was performed with the HTBI primer set. In TCRdb, the multiplex PCR reads were re-called with MiXCR into one record per CDR3 protein. The table lists more than 500,000 distinct CDR3 sequences, 46% of them singletons, with 35% to 50% in the top ten. Input material: peripheral blood or thyroid tissue (not recorded which). Source of these receptors: an adult woman with Graves' disease, either hyperthyroidism or ophthalmopathy (not recorded which).

This clonotype was seen more than once but under ten times. The rearrangement joins TRBV7-6 to TRBJ2-7; perhaps TRBD2 as D (6 bases). Trimming left V 8 bases short and J 3 bases short, with 17 bases between. The CDR3 length is 14 residues. Germline lookup yields CDR1 SGHVS and CDR2 FNYEAQ. The CDR3 sequence: CASPLAGLYYEQYF. The CDR3 coding sequence is TGTGCCAGCCCGCTTGCGGGGCTTTACTACGAGCAGTACTTC.

This sequence joins TRBV10-3 and TRBJ1-4; D is unclear. Germline V lookup: CDR1 ENHRY, CDR2 SYGVKD. With 6 bases removed from V and 6 bases from J, the gap between germline ends came to 11 bases. CDR3 length: 13 amino acids. CDR3 DNA: TGTGCCATCAGAGTGACTCTTCATGAAAAACTGTTTTTT. This sequence encodes CAIRVTLHEKLFF.

This chain joins TRBV24-1 and TRBJ2-5; tentatively, D is TRBD1 or TRBD2 (5 bases each). V gave up 5 bases and J gave up 2 bases, with 17 bases separating them. Germline lookup yields CDR1 KGHDR and CDR2 SFDVKD. The CDR3 is made up of 16 amino acids. The CDR3 region is CATSAVPGTHQETQYF. For the CDR3, the DNA is TGTGCCACCAGTGCTGTACCGGGGACGCATCAAGAGACCCAGTACTTC.